This TCR beta chain stems from a study of blood T cell repertoires in COVID-19. Whole-study context: The samples span acute and convalescent COVID-19 from the United States, Italy and Spain. From T cells, B-cell-depleted T cells, or PBMCs came the material, which was cDNA or gDNA.

Methods used by the authors: Amplification with reference gene primers provided the estimates of nucleated cell counts. The repertoire was sequenced with immunoSEQ multiplex PCR; TCRdb's copy has only in-frame clones and lacks some. D and trimming come from the DNA, and the V and J calls and clone size come from that table. This table holds 310,000 or so clones, approximately 86% found once. The CDR3 consists of 14 residues. V lost 6 bases, J lost 5 bases, and 4 bases stayed unmatched. Germline V gene sequence: CDR1 MNHEY, CDR2 SVGAGI. Sequencing was done on a sample of peripheral blood. The chain employs TRBV6-5 and TRBJ1-6, with TRBD1 identical over 7 bases. This receptor was obtained from a man between 65 and 85 years old with acute or convalescent COVID-19. CDR3 region: CASSPTGNNSPLHF. In DNA, the CDR3 is TGTGCCAGCAGCCCGACAGGGAATAATTCACCCCTCCACTTT.